The clone carrying this T cell receptor beta chain was recorded once. Trimming removed 5 bases at V and 0 bases at J, with 11 bases between. In germline, CDR1 is LNHDA, CDR2 SQIVND (reference sequence). The CDR3 covers 15 residues. The sample comes from a study of T-cell reconstitution after alpha-beta-depleted transplantation in children. This sample's TCRbeta library carried unique molecular identifier barcodes. TCRdb passed the PCR reads through MiXCR, listing each CDR3 protein once. The sample holds some 200,000 distinct CDR3 sequences, approximately 14% seen once. V gene TRBV19 combines with J gene TRBJ2-1, with D possibly matching TRBD2 (5 bases). This specimen was PBMCs from the stem cell graft donor, taken from the stem cell graft. The TCR originated in a human donor who donated a stem cell graft to a child with acute lymphoblastic leukemia. Here the CDR3 reads CASSLSVSSYNEQFF. Written as DNA, the CDR3 is TGTGCCAGTAGTCTTAGCGTTAGCTCCTACAATGAGCAGTTCTTC. The full variable domain, rest sourced from reference TRBV19 and TRBJ2-1, is DGGITQSPKYLFRKEGQNVTLSCEQNLNHDAMYWYRQDPGQGLRLIYYSQIVNDFQKGDIAEGYSVSREKKESFPLTVTSAQKNPTAFYLCASSLSVSSYNEQFFGPGTRLTVL.